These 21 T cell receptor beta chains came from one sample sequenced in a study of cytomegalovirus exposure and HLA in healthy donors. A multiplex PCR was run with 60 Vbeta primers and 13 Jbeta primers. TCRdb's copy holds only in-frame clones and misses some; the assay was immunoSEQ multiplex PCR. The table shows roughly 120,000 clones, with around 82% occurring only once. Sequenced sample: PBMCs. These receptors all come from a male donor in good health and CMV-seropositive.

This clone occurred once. The CDR3 loop is CASSDSSEMSYGYTF. In DNA, the CDR3 is TGTGCCAGCAGTGACTCCTCCGAGATGTCCTATGGCTACACCTTC. The genes are TRBV6-4 and TRBJ1-2, with D hard to call. The V and J ends lost 0 bases and 4 bases respectively, with 12 bases between them. Germline-derived CDR1 and CDR2 are MRHNA and SNTAGT. This CDR3 comprises 15 residues.

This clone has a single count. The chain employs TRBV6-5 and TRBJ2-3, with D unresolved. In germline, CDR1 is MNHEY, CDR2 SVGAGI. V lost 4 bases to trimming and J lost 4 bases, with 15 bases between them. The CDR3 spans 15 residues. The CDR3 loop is CASSSSVEFPDTQYF. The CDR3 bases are TGTGCCAGCAGTTCGAGCGTGGAGTTTCCAGATACGCAGTATTTT.

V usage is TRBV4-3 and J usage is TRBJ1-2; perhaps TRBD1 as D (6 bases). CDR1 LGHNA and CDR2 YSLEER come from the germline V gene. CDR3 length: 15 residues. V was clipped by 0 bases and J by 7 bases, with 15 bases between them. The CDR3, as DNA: TGCGCCAGCAGCCAAGAGTTTCGGGGAGGGGGTGGCTACACCTTC. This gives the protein CASSQEFRGGGGYTF.

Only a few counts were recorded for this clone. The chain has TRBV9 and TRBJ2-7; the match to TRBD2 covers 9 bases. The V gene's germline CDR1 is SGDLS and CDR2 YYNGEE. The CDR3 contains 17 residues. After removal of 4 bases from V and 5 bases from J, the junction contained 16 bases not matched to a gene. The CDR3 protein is CASSSPREGPKDDEQYF. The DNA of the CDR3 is TGTGCCAGCAGCTCCCCGCGGGAGGGCCCAAAGGACGACGAGCAGTACTTC.

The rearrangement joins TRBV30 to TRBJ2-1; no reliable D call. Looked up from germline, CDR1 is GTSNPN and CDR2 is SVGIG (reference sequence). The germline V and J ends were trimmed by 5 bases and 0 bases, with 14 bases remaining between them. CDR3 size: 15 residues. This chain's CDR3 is CAWHRSASSYNEQFF. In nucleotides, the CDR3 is TGTGCCTGGCATAGGTCCGCTAGCTCCTACAATGAGCAGTTCTTC.

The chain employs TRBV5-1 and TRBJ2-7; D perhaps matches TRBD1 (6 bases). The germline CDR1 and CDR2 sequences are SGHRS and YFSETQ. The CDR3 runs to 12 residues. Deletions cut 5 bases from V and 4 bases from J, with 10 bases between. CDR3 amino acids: CASSAGAYEQYF. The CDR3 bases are TGCGCCAGCAGTGCAGGGGCGTACGAGCAGTACTTC.

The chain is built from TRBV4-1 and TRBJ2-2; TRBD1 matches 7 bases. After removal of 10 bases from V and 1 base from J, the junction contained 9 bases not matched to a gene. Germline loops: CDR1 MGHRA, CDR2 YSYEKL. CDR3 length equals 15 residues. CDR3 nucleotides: TGCGCCACCACAGGTACAGGGGAGAACACCGGGGAGCTGTTTTTT. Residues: CATTGTGENTGELFF.

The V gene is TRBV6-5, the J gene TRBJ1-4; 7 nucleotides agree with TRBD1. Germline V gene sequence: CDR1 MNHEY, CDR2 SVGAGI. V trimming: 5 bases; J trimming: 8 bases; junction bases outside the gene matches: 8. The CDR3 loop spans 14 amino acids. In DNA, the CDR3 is TGTGCCAGCAGTGGTCGGACAGGACAAGAAAAACTGTTTTTT. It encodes CASSGRTGQEKLFF.

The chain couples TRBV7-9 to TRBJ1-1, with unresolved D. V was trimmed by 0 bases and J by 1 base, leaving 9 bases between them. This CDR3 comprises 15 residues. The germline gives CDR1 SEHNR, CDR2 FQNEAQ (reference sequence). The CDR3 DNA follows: TGTGCCAGCAGCTTAGCACGGGGAAGGAACACTGAAGCTTTCTTT. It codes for CASSLARGRNTEAFF.

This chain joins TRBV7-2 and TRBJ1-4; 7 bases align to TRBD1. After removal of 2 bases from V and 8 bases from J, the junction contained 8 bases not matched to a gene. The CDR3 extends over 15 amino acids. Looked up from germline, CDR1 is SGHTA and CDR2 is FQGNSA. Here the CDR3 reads CASSLLGGAGEKLFF. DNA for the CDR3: TGTGCCAGCAGCTTATTAGGGGGCGCAGGCGAAAAACTGTTTTTT.

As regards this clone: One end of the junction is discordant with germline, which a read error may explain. The CDR3, as DNA: TGTTCCAGCAGCCCCAGTAGGACTAGCACATACGAGCAGTACTTC. It codes for CSSSPSRTSTYEQYF. This chain uses TRBV7-9 with TRBJ2-7; TRBD2 agrees at 8 bases. The CDR3 has 15 residues. Germline CDR1 is SEHNR and CDR2 is FQNEAQ (reference sequence).

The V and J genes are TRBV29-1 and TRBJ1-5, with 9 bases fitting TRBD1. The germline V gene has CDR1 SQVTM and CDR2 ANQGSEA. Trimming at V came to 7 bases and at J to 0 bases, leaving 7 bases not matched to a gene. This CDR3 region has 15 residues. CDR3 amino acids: CSARTGDSSNQPQHF. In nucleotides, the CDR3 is TGCAGCGCCAGGACAGGGGACAGTAGCAATCAGCCCCAGCATTTT.

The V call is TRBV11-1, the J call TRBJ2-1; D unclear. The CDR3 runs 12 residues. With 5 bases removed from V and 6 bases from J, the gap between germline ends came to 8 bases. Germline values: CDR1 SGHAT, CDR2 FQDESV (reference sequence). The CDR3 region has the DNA TGTGCCAGCAGCATCCGACTCAATGAGCAGTTCTTC. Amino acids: CASSIRLNEQFF. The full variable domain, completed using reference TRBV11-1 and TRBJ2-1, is EAEVAQSPRYKITEKSQAVAFWCDPISGHATLYWYRQILGQGPELLVQFQDESVVDDSQLPKDRFSAERLKGVDSTLKIQPAELGDSAMYLCASSIRLNEQFFGPGTRLTVL.

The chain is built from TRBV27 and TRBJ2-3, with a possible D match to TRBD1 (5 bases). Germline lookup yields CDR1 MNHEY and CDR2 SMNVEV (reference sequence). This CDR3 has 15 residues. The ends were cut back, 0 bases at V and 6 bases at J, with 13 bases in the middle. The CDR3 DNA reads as TGTGCCAGCAGTTTATCTCCCAGGGCCCCCGATACGCAGTATTTT. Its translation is CASSLSPRAPDTQYF.

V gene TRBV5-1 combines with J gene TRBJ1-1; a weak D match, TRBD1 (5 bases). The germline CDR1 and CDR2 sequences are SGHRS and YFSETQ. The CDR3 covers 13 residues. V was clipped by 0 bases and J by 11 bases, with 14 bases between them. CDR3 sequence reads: CASSLGGGVRAFF. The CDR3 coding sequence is TGCGCCAGCAGCTTGGGCGGAGGGGTAAGGGCTTTCTTT.

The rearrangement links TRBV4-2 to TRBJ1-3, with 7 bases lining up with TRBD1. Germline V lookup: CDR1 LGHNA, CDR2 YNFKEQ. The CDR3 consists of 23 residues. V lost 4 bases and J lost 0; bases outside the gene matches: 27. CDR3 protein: CASSRKILRPQPDDRASGNTIYF. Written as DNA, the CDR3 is TGTGCCAGCAGCCGCAAAATCCTCCGCCCGCAGCCTGATGACAGGGCCTCTGGAAACACCATATATTTT.

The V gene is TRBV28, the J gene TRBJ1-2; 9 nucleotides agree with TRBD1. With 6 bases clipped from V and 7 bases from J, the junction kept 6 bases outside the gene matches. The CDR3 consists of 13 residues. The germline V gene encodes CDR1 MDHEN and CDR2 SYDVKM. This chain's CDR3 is CASRLQGAAGYTF. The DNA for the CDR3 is TGTGCCAGCAGATTACAGGGGGCGGCTGGCTACACCTTC.

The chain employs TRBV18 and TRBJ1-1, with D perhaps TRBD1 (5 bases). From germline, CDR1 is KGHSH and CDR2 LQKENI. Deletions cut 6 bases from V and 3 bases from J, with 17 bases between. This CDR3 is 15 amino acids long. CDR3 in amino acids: CASSPLAGGDTEAFF. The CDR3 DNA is TGTGCCAGCTCCCCCCTCGCGGGAGGGGACACTGAAGCTTTCTTT.

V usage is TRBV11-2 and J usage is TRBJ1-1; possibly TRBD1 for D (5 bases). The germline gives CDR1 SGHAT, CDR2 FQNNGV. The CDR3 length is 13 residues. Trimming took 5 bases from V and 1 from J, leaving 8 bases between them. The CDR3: CASSAQGNTEAFF. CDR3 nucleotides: TGTGCCAGCAGCGCGCAGGGGAACACTGAAGCTTTCTTT. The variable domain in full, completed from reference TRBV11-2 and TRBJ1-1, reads EAGVAQSPRYKIIEKRQSVAFWCNPISGHATLYWYQQILGQGPKLLIQFQNNGVVDDSQLPKDRFSAERLKGVDSTLKIQPAKLEDSAVYLCASSAQGNTEAFFGQGTRLTVV.

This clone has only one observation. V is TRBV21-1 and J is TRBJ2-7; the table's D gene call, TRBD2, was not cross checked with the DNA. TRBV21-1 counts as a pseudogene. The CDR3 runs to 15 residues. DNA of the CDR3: TGTGCCAGCAGCAAAGAAGGGCTAGCGGGATGCGAGCAGTACTTC. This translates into CASSKEGLAGCEQYF.

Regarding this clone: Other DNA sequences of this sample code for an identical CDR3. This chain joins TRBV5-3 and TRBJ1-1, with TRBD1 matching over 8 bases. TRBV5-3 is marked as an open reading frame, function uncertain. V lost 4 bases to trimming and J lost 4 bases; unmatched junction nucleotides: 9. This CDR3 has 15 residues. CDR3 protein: CARSEKTGDGTEAFF. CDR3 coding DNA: TGTGCCAGAAGCGAAAAGACAGGGGATGGCACTGAAGCTTTCTTT.